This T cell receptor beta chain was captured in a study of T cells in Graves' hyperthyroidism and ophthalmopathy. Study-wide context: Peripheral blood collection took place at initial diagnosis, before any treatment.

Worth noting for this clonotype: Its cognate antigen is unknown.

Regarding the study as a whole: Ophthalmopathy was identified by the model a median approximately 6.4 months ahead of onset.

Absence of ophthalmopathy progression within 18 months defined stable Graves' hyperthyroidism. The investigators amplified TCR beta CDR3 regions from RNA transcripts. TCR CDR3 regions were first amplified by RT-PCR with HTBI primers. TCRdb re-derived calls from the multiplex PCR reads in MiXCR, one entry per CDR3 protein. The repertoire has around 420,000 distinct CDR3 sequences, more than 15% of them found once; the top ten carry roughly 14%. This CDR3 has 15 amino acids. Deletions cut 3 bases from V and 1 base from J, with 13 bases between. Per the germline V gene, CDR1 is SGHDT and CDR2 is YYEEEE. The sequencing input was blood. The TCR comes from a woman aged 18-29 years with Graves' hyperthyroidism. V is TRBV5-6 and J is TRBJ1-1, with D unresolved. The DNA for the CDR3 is TGTGCCAGCAGCTCCCGATTCAGGCCGAACACTGAAGCTTTCTTT. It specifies CASSSRFRPNTEAFF. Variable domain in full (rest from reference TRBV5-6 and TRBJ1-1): DAGVTQSPTHLIKTRGQQVTLRCSPKSGHDTVSWYQQALGQGPQFIFQYYEEEERQRGNFPDRFSGHQFPNYSSELNVNALLLGDSALYLCASSSRFRPNTEAFFGQGTRLTVV.